This T cell receptor (beta chain) was profiled in a study of tumor-infiltrating lymphocytes in primary liver carcinoma. Broader study findings: Tumor region pairs overlapped more than did tumor-adjacent and tumor-blood pairs.

Co-extracted RNA and DNA came from about 19-30 mg of unsorted bulk tissue. The CDR3 has 18 amino acids. Per germline, CDR1 SGHRS and CDR2 YFSETQ. With 3 bases clipped from V and 1 base from J, the junction kept 12 bases outside the gene matches. Total RNA amounting to approximately 460 ng was the source from which TCR beta cDNA was made with a constant-region primer. Libraries for TCR beta were built through three nested multiplex PCR rounds, which together made up a slightly modified ARM-PCR procedure. For roughly 10 cycles apiece, the opening two PCR rounds ran with TRBV1-TRBV30 forward primers and a C-beta reverse primer. In TCRdb, the multiplex PCR reads were re-called with MiXCR into one record per CDR3 protein. The table records 99,000 or so distinct CDR3 sequences, about 70% of them present only once. This clonotype was counted only a few times. The target antigen is unknown.

The V gene is TRBV5-1, the J gene TRBJ2-1; 8 nucleotides match TRBD2. The sequence was obtained from an older woman with primary liver carcinoma and hepatitis B virus infection. The sequencing sample was made of liver tumor tissue from sampling region 5. The subset was: tumor region T5, tumor centre. Here the CDR3 reads CASSWSLGAGGSYNEQFF. As DNA, the CDR3 is TGCGCCAGCAGCTGGAGCCTCGGGGCGGGGGGATCCTACAATGAGCAGTTCTTC.